A selection of T cell receptor beta chains follows, all from one sample in a study of Graves' ophthalmopathy and Graves' hyperthyroidism. TCRdb re-analysed the multiplex PCR reads in MiXCR, keeping a single row per CDR3 protein. There are some 750,000 distinct CDR3 sequences in the sample; roughly two fifths occur only once, and approximately 43% lies in the top ten. The specimen sequenced was peripheral blood. These receptors were taken from an adult man with Graves' ophthalmopathy. Both conserved end residues are part of each CDR3. The order of the fields is J gene, D gene, V gene, clone size, CDR3 protein, CDR3 DNA. D genes are given only for firm matches. Only some rows state a clone size, as once, few, many or a class for expanded clones.

J gene: TRBJ2-6
D gene: .
V gene: TRBV29-1
clone size: once
CDR3 protein: CSGANVLTF
CDR3 DNA: TGCAGCGGGGCCAACGTCCTGACTTTC

J gene: TRBJ2-2
D gene: TRBD2
V gene: TRBV2
clone size: few
CDR3 protein: CASTGGMRNTGELFF
CDR3 DNA: TGTGCCAGCACGGGAGGGATGAGGAACACCGGGGAGCTGTTTTTT

J gene: TRBJ1-1
D gene: .
V gene: TRBV19
clone size: .
CDR3 protein: CASSASGDTEAFF
CDR3 DNA: TGTGCCAGTAGTGCGTCCGGCGACACTGAAGCTTTCTTT

J gene: TRBJ2-7
D gene: .
V gene: TRBV4-3
clone size: few
CDR3 protein: CASSSGAGSRMRYEQYF
CDR3 DNA: TGCGCCAGCAGCTCCGGGGCTGGGAGCCGCATGAGATACGAGCAGTACTTC

J gene: TRBJ1-3
D gene: .
V gene: TRBV12-3/TRBV12-4
clone size: .
CDR3 protein: CASSYISGNTIYF
CDR3 DNA: TGTGCCAGCAGCTACATCTCTGGAAACACCATATATTTT

J gene: TRBJ2-7
D gene: TRBD1
V gene: TRBV29-1
clone size: many
CDR3 protein: CSVDRGDYEQYF
CDR3 DNA: TGCAGCGTAGACAGGGGGGACTACGAGCAGTACTTC

J gene: TRBJ1-2
D gene: TRBD1
V gene: TRBV7-2
clone size: .
CDR3 protein: CASSGTGQLNGWYTF
CDR3 DNA: TGTGCCAGCAGCGGAACGGGACAGCTAAATGGATGGTACACCTTC

J gene: TRBJ1-4
D gene: .
V gene: TRBV20-1
clone size: .
CDR3 protein: CSARPPYEKLFF
CDR3 DNA: TGCAGTGCTAGACCCCCTTATGAAAAACTGTTTTTT

J gene: TRBJ1-2
D gene: TRBD1
V gene: TRBV7-2
clone size: few
CDR3 protein: CASSLEGARIGYGYTF
CDR3 DNA: TGTGCCAGCAGCTTAGAGGGGGCGCGAATCGGCTATGGCTACACCTTC

J gene: TRBJ1-2
D gene: .
V gene: TRBV7-9
clone size: .
CDR3 protein: CASSQSPGPSGYTF
CDR3 DNA: TGTGCCAGCAGCCAATCTCCGGGCCCTTCAGGGTACACCTTC

J gene: TRBJ2-7
D gene: .
V gene: TRBV19
clone size: few
CDR3 protein: CTSSRAGTSSYEQYF
CDR3 DNA: TGTACCAGTAGTAGAGCCGGCACCTCCTCCTACGAGCAGTACTTC

J gene: TRBJ2-7
D gene: TRBD1
V gene: TRBV20-1
clone size: many
CDR3 protein: CSARADRGFWYEQYF
CDR3 DNA: TGCAGTGCTAGAGCTGACAGGGGCTTCTGGTACGAGCAGTACTTC

J gene: TRBJ2-5
D gene: .
V gene: TRBV11-1
clone size: .
CDR3 protein: CASSFSTGSQETQYF
CDR3 DNA: TGTGCCAGCAGTTTTAGTACGGGATCTCAAGAGACCCAGTACTTC

J gene: TRBJ2-1
D gene: TRBD1
V gene: TRBV24-1
clone size: .
CDR3 protein: CATSDSPGQGRNEQFF
CDR3 DNA: TGTGCCACCAGTGATTCTCCGGGACAGGGTCGAAATGAGCAGTTCTTC

J gene: TRBJ2-7
D gene: .
V gene: TRBV11-2
clone size: .
CDR3 protein: CASSFSGRLYEQYF
CDR3 DNA: TGTGCCAGCAGCTTCTCCGGACGGCTCTACGAGCAGTACTTC

J gene: TRBJ2-7
D gene: .
V gene: TRBV5-1
clone size: once
CDR3 protein: CASRAGSSSSHEQYF
CDR3 DNA: TGCGCCAGCAGGGCAGGCTCTAGCAGTAGCCACGAGCAGTACTTC

J gene: TRBJ2-3
D gene: .
V gene: TRBV10-2
clone size: .
CDR3 protein: CASRMLATGDTQYF
CDR3 DNA: TGCGCCAGCAGGATGCTAGCTACAGGGGATACGCAGTATTTT

J gene: TRBJ2-7
D gene: .
V gene: TRBV29-1
clone size: many
CDR3 protein: CSVVGTQTYEQYF
CDR3 DNA: TGCAGCGTTGTGGGGACTCAGACCTACGAGCAGTACTTC

J gene: TRBJ1-2
D gene: .
V gene: TRBV30
clone size: .
CDR3 protein: CAWSTGYGYTF
CDR3 DNA: TGTGCCTGGAGTACAGGCTATGGCTACACCTTC

J gene: TRBJ1-1
D gene: TRBD1
V gene: TRBV19
clone size: .
CDR3 protein: CASRAPGQGPEAFF
CDR3 DNA: TGTGCCAGTAGAGCCCCAGGACAGGGGCCTGAAGCTTTCTTT

J gene: TRBJ2-5
D gene: .
V gene: TRBV29-1
clone size: many
CDR3 protein: CSVEERPEETQYF
CDR3 DNA: TGCAGCGTTGAAGAGCGACCAGAAGAGACCCAGTACTTC

J gene: TRBJ2-7
D gene: .
V gene: TRBV11-2
clone size: many
CDR3 protein: CASSLTGQYF
CDR3 DNA: TGTGCCAGCAGCTTAACAGGGCAGTACTTC

J gene: TRBJ2-5
D gene: .
V gene: TRBV20-1
clone size: many
CDR3 protein: CSAEEQGVRTQYF
CDR3 DNA: TGCAGTGCTGAAGAACAGGGTGTTAGGACCCAGTACTTC

J gene: TRBJ2-7
D gene: .
V gene: TRBV15
clone size: many
CDR3 protein: CATSRGRSEEQYF
CDR3 DNA: TGTGCCACCAGCAGAGGGAGGAGTGAAGAGCAGTACTTC

J gene: TRBJ1-2
D gene: .
V gene: TRBV10-3
clone size: few
CDR3 protein: CASTSGSWGYTF
CDR3 DNA: TGTGCCAGCACGTCAGGTTCGTGGGGCTACACCTTC

J gene: TRBJ1-1
D gene: .
V gene: TRBV10-3
clone size: .
CDR3 protein: CASSSPGYTEAFF
CDR3 DNA: TGTGCCAGCAGTTCCCCCGGTTACACTGAAGCTTTCTTT

J gene: TRBJ1-3
D gene: TRBD1
V gene: TRBV11-2
clone size: .
CDR3 protein: CASRHNRDSRGDTIYF
CDR3 DNA: TGTGCCAGCAGACACAACCGGGACAGTCGAGGCGACACCATATATTTT

J gene: TRBJ2-5
D gene: TRBD2
V gene: TRBV7-9
clone size: few
CDR3 protein: CASRLAGVETQYF
CDR3 DNA: TGTGCCAGCAGATTAGCGGGGGTTGAGACCCAGTACTTC

J gene: TRBJ2-7
D gene: .
V gene: TRBV10-3
clone size: .
CDR3 protein: CASKNRAREQYF
CDR3 DNA: TGTGCCAGCAAAAACAGGGCTCGCGAGCAGTACTTC

J gene: TRBJ1-1
D gene: .
V gene: TRBV2
clone size: .
CDR3 protein: CASSPPVAREPFF
CDR3 DNA: TGTGCCAGCTCACCACCGGTCGCGAGGGAGCCCTTCTTT

J gene: TRBJ1-4
D gene: .
V gene: TRBV25-1
clone size: many
CDR3 protein: CASSAKDIGEKLFF
CDR3 DNA: TGTGCCAGCAGTGCCAAGGACATTGGGGAAAAACTGTTTTTT

J gene: TRBJ2-1
D gene: .
V gene: TRBV2
clone size: .
CDR3 protein: CASIPGNEQFF
CDR3 DNA: TGTGCCAGCATTCCGGGCAATGAGCAGTTCTTC

J gene: TRBJ2-7
D gene: .
V gene: TRBV20-1
clone size: few
CDR3 protein: CSARDIQGSSYEQYF
CDR3 DNA: TGCAGTGCTAGAGATATACAGGGCAGCTCCTACGAGCAGTACTTC

J gene: TRBJ2-5
D gene: .
V gene: TRBV9
clone size: many
CDR3 protein: CASSATLVHETQYF
CDR3 DNA: TGTGCCAGCAGCGCCACGTTGGTCCATGAGACCCAGTACTTC

J gene: TRBJ2-7
D gene: .
V gene: TRBV9
clone size: few
CDR3 protein: CASSVGRGSRVYEQYF
CDR3 DNA: TGTGCCAGCAGCGTAGGTAGGGGCTCCCGAGTTTACGAGCAGTACTTC

J gene: TRBJ1-6
D gene: .
V gene: TRBV5-1
clone size: .
CDR3 protein: CASSFSPGASNSPLHF
CDR3 DNA: TGCGCCAGCAGCTTCTCTCCAGGGGCGAGTAATTCACCCCTCCACTTT

J gene: TRBJ1-1
D gene: .
V gene: TRBV7-9
clone size: .
CDR3 protein: CASSLVMGGDSGEGTNTEAFF
CDR3 DNA: TGTGCCAGCAGCTTAGTAATGGGCGGAGACTCGGGGGAGGGTACAAACACTGAAGCTTTCTTT

J gene: TRBJ2-5
D gene: TRBD2
V gene: TRBV9
clone size: few
CDR3 protein: CASSVGAGTSGQETQYF
CDR3 DNA: TGTGCCAGCAGCGTAGGCGCCGGGACTAGCGGCCAAGAGACCCAGTACTTC

J gene: TRBJ1-2
D gene: .
V gene: TRBV19
clone size: .
CDR3 protein: CASTDGDPPYGYTF
CDR3 DNA: TGTGCCAGTACCGACGGGGACCCCCCCTATGGCTACACCTTC

J gene: TRBJ2-7
D gene: TRBD2
V gene: TRBV7-9
clone size: few
CDR3 protein: CASSSVAGGPPEQYF
CDR3 DNA: TGTGCCAGCAGCTCAGTAGCGGGAGGCCCCCCCGAGCAGTACTTC

J gene: TRBJ2-5
D gene: .
V gene: TRBV20-1
clone size: few
CDR3 protein: CSAGRWGETQYF
CDR3 DNA: TGCAGTGCCGGGCGTTGGGGAGAGACCCAGTACTTC

J gene: TRBJ2-7
D gene: .
V gene: TRBV30
clone size: .
CDR3 protein: CAWSVWGEQYF
CDR3 DNA: TGTGCCTGGAGTGTCTGGGGCGAGCAGTACTTC

J gene: TRBJ2-7
D gene: .
V gene: TRBV6-6
clone size: .
CDR3 protein: CATLFGMSSYEQYF
CDR3 DNA: TGTGCCACTCTCTTCGGGATGAGCTCCTACGAGCAGTACTTC

J gene: TRBJ2-7
D gene: TRBD1
V gene: TRBV19
clone size: few
CDR3 protein: CASSPGTGEDLEQYF
CDR3 DNA: TGTGCCAGTAGTCCAGGGACAGGGGAAGATCTCGAGCAGTACTTC

J gene: TRBJ1-2
D gene: .
V gene: TRBV29-1
clone size: .
CDR3 protein: CSVDLGATLRYGYTF
CDR3 DNA: TGCAGCGTTGATTTGGGGGCGACCTTACGCTATGGCTACACCTTC

J gene: TRBJ2-5
D gene: .
V gene: TRBV7-3
clone size: few
CDR3 protein: CASCQRLQETQYF
CDR3 DNA: TGTGCCAGCTGCCAGCGTCTCCAAGAGACCCAGTACTTC

J gene: TRBJ1-2
D gene: .
V gene: TRBV15
clone size: .
CDR3 protein: CATSSFGSYGYTF
CDR3 DNA: TGTGCCACCAGCAGCTTTGGATCCTATGGCTACACCTTC

J gene: TRBJ2-7
D gene: .
V gene: TRBV10-3
clone size: many
CDR3 protein: CAISGPRGGYEQYF
CDR3 DNA: TGTGCCATCAGTGGACCAAGAGGTGGTTACGAGCAGTACTTC

J gene: TRBJ2-5
D gene: TRBD1
V gene: TRBV19
clone size: few
CDR3 protein: CASNLGLGQSQETQYF
CDR3 DNA: TGTGCCAGTAACCTAGGTTTGGGACAGAGTCAAGAGACCCAGTACTTC

J gene: TRBJ2-7
D gene: .
V gene: TRBV7-9
clone size: .
CDR3 protein: CASSLPVQGPYEQYF
CDR3 DNA: TGTGCCAGCAGCTTACCCGTCCAGGGACCCTACGAGCAGTACTTC

J gene: TRBJ2-7
D gene: .
V gene: TRBV20-1
clone size: .
CDR3 protein: CSARDGTRAKYEQYF
CDR3 DNA: TGCAGTGCTAGAGATGGGACAAGGGCCAAATACGAGCAGTACTTC